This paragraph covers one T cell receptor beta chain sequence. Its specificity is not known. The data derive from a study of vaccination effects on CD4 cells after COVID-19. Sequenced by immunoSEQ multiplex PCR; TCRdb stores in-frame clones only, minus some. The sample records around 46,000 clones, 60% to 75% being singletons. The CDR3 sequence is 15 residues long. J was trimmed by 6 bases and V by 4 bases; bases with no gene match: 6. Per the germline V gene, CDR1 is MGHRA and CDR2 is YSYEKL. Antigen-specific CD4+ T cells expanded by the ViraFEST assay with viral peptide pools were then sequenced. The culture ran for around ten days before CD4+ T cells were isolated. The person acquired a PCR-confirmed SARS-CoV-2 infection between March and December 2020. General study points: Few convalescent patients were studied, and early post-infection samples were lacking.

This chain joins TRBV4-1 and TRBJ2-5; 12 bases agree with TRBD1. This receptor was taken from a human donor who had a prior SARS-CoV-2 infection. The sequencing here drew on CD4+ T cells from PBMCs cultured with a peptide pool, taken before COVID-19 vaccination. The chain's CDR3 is CASSRSRDRGQTQYF. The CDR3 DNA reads TGCGCCAGCAGCCGGTCCCGGGACAGGGGGCAGACCCAGTACTTC.